The entry below describes one T cell receptor (beta chain). The antigen it recognizes is unknown. The junction differs from germline at one of its ends, possibly a read error. For sequencing of the TCRbeta CDR3 region, genomic DNA was extracted from the sorted cells. TCRbeta CDR3 regions were sequenced using the immunoSEQ Assay. TCRdb limited this immuneACCESS table to in-frame rearrangements with V and J called. A share of clones is missing; checked studies link under half to unresolved V genes, and the rest is unexplained. Present in this sample are roughly 86,000 clones, about 93% of which were seen just once. About 1.1% of the sample rests with the top ten. The germline V gene specifies MNHNS as CDR1 and SASEGT as CDR2. Measured from the cysteine to the phenylalanine, the CDR3 is 15 residues long. Solely the CDR3 DNA is kept, with 45 bases framed from the first base. This entry is derived from a study of OX40 agonist ivuxolimab in advanced cancers. Regarding the study in general: The costimulatory receptor OX40 (CD134) was targeted by ivuxolimab, a fully human IgG2 agonistic monoclonal antibody. Intravenous ivuxolimab was administered to patients every 2 weeks at six dose levels: 0.01, 0.1, 0.3, 1.5, 3 and 10 mg/kg. Among the roughly 54 dose-escalation patients, approximately 20 had hepatocellular carcinoma, approximately 15 melanoma, 9 renal cell carcinoma and 9 head and neck cancer. A male proportion of 75% to 85% and a mean age of roughly 58 years, ranging from roughly 23 to 80, were recorded for the dose-escalation cohort. Patients were allowed to have had prior anti-PD-1, anti-PD-L1 or anti-CTLA-4 therapy, and 40% to 45% of the dose-escalation patients had previously received checkpoint inhibitors. Partial responses occurred in three dose-escalation patients: two with cutaneous melanoma and one with hepatocellular carcinoma. The purpose of peripheral TCRbeta sequencing was to test whether ivuxolimab changed TCR sequence diversity and led to clonal T-cell expansion. The paper reports the monotherapy dose-escalation portion (N of about 56 patients) of the phase I ivuxolimab trial.

Findings and caveats that apply to the study as a whole: Antigen specificity was not determined for the clonally expanded peripheral T cells. In the 0.1-3.0 mg/kg groups, partial responders had among the lowest normalized peripheral clonal expansion, particularly in CD8+ T cells. Low levels of normalized T-cell clonal expansion were also seen in some nonresponding patients. After ivuxolimab, CD8+ T cells had more expanded clones than CD4+ T cells on average. Clonal expansion of both CD4+ and CD8+ blood T cells was observed from baseline to week 6 at doses 0.1 to 3.0 mg/kg.

Patients with autoimmune disease history or receiving systemic immunosuppression were excluded from the trial. In every dose cohort, peripheral blood was drawn for TCR sequencing at baseline, cycle 4 day 1, and cycle 7 day 1. The samples were drawn from a first-in-human, open-label, multicenter phase I dose-escalation trial of ivuxolimab. Adults with locally advanced or metastatic head and neck squamous cell, hepatocellular, melanoma or renal cell carcinoma were enrolled in the trial. Before TCR sequencing, CD4+ T cells and CD8+ T cells were sorted from peripheral blood as separate populations. Sequences were derived from CD4+ or CD8+ T cells sorted from blood, sampled in a trial of the OX40 agonist ivuxolimab. The rearrangement joined TRBV6-1 to TRBJ1-1; D gene: possibly TRBD1, on 5 matching bases. This clonotype originated in an adult with an advanced solid tumor such as melanoma, head and neck, liver or kidney cancer. Read as DNA, the sequence is TGTGCCAGCAGCGAAGGGTGGGGGGGTTTGGCTGAAGCTTTCTTT. Its protein is CASSEGWGGLAEAFF.